The 3 T cell receptor beta chains reported below all come from one sample, sequenced in a study of cytomegalovirus exposure and HLA in healthy donors. The PCR used 60 Vbeta and 13 Jbeta primers. The table came from immunoSEQ multiplex PCR; TCRdb's copy has only in-frame clones and leaves some out. Here the sample spans around 140,000 clones, about 9.1% being singletons. The specimen sequenced was PBMCs. Receptor source: a woman aged 40-49 years in good health and CMV-seropositive.

V usage is TRBV29-1 and J usage is TRBJ2-5; 8 bases map to TRBD1. CDR1 and CDR2 from the germline V gene are SQVTM and ANQGSEA. The V segment lost 7 bases and the J segment 6 bases; nucleotides outside the gene matches: 10. The CDR3 covers 13 residues. CDR3 residues: CSAGTGAFQTQYF. In nucleotides, the CDR3 is TGCAGCGCCGGGACAGGCGCCTTCCAGACCCAGTACTTC.

The chain carries TRBV7-9 and TRBJ2-3, with 11 nucleotides matching TRBD2. V was pared by 7 bases and J by 0 bases, with 12 bases of the junction left unmatched. This CDR3 is built from 18 residues. Germline CDR1 SEHNR, CDR2 FQNEAQ (reference sequence). CDR3 residues: CASTILAGGPTSTDTQYF. CDR3 in DNA: TGTGCCAGCACAATCCTAGCGGGGGGACCCACTAGCACAGATACGCAGTATTTT.

This rearrangement joins TRBV5-6 to TRBJ2-5, with 10 bases that match TRBD1. Losses at the gene ends were 3 bases for V and 4 bases for J; bases not matched to a gene: 3. The CDR3 is 14 amino acids. Germline CDR1 reads SGHDT; CDR2 reads YYEEEE. The CDR3 spells CASSWGQGPETQYF. The CDR3 DNA reads TGTGCCAGCAGCTGGGGACAGGGGCCAGAGACCCAGTACTTC.